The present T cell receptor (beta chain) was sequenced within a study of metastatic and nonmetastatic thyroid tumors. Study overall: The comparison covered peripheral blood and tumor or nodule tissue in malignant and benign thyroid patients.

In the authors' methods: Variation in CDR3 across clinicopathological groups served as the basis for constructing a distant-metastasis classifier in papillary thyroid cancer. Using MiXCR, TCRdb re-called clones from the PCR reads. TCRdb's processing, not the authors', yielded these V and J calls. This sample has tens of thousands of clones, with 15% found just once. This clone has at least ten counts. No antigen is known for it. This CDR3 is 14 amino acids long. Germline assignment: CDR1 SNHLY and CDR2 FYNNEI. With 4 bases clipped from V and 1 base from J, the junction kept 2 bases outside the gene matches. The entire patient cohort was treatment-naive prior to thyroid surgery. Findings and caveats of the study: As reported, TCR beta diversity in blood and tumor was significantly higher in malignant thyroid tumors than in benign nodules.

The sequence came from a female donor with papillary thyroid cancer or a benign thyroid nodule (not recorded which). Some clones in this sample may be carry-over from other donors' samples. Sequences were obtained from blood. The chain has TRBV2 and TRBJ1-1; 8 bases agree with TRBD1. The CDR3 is CASSAGGGNTEAFF. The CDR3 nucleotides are TGTGCCAGCAGTGCAGGGGGCGGGAACACTGAAGCTTTCTTT.